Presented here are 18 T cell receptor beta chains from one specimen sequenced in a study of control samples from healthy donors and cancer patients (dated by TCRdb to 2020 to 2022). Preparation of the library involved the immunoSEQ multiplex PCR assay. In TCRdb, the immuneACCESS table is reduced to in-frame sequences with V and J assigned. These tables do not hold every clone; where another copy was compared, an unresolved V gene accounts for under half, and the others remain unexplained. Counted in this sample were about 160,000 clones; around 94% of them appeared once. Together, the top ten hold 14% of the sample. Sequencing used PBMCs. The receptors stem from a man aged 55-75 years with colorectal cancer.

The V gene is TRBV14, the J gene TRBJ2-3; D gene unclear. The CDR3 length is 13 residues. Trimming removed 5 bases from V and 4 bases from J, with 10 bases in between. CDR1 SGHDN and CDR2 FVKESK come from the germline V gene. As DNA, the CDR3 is TGTGCCAGCAGCTACATTGGTCCAGATACGCAGTATTTT. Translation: CASSYIGPDTQYF. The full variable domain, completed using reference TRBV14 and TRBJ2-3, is EAGVTQFPSHSVIEKGQTVTLRCDPISGHDNLYWYRRVMGKEIKFLLHFVKESKQDESGMPNNRFLAERTGGTYSTLKVQPAELEDSGVYFCASSYIGPDTQYFGPGTRLTVL.

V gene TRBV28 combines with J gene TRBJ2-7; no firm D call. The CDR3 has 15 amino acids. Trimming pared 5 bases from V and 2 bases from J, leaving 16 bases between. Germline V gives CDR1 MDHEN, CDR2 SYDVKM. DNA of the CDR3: TGTGCCAGCAGTGGGAACTACCCCCTAACCTACGAGCAGTACTTC. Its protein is CASSGNYPLTYEQYF.

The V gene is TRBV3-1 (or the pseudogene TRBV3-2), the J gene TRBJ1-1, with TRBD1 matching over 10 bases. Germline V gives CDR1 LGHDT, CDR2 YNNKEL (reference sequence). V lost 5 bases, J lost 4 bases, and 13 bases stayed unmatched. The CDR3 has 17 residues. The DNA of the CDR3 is TGTGCCAGCAGCGGCCGGGACAGGGGAATTCGGGGCACTGAAGCTTTCTTT. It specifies CASSGRDRGIRGTEAFF.

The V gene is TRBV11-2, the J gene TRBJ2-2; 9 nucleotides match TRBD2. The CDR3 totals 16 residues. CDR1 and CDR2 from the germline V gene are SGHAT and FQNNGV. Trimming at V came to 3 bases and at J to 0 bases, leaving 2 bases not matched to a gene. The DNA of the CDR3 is TGTGCCAGCAGCTTTAGCGGGGGACCGAACACCGGGGAGCTGTTTTTT. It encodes CASSFSGGPNTGELFF.

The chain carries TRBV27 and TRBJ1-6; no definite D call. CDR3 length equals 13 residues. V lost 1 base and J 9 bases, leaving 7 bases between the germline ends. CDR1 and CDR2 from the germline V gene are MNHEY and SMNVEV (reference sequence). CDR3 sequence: CASSLLEGSPLHF. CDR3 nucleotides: TGTGCCAGCAGTTTATTAGAGGGTTCACCCCTCCACTTT.

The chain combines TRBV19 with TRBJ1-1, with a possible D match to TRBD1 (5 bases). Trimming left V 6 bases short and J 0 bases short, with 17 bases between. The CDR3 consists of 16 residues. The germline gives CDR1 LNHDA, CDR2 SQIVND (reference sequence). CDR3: CASRLGGRTLNTEAFF. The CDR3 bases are TGTGCCAGTAGGCTGGGGGGACGGACCTTGAACACTGAAGCTTTCTTT. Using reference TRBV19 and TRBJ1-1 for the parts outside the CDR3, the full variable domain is DGGITQSPKYLFRKEGQNVTLSCEQNLNHDAMYWYRQDPGQGLRLIYYSQIVNDFQKGDIAEGYSVSREKKESFPLTVTSAQKNPTAFYLCASRLGGRTLNTEAFFGQGTRLTVV.

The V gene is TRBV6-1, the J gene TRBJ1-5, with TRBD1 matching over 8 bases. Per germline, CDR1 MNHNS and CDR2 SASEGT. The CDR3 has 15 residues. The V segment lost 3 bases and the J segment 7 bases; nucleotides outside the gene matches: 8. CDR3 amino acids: CASSDRTGIGQPQHF. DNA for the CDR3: TGTGCCAGCAGTGACCGGACAGGGATCGGCCAGCCCCAGCATTTT.

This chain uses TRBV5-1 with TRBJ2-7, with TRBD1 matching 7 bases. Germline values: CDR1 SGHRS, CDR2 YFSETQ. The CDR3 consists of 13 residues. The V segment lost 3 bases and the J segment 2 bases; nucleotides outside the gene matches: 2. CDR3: CASSSGQTYEQYF. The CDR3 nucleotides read TGCGCCAGCAGCTCGGGACAGACCTACGAGCAGTACTTC.

The CDR3 spells CASSLRPSTASGNTIYF. The CDR3 region has the DNA TGTGCCAGCAGCCTACGACCTTCGACGGCCTCTGGAAACACCATATATTTT. The chain has TRBV7-2 and TRBJ1-3, with unresolved D. Germline CDR1 and CDR2: SGHTA and FQGNSA. Trimming removed 5 bases from V and 0 bases from J, with 17 bases in between. This CDR3 comprises 17 residues.

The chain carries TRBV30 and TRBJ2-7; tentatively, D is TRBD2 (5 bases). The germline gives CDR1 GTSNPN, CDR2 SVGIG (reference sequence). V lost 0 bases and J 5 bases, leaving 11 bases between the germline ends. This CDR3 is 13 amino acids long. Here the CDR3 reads CAWSVLLEDEQYF. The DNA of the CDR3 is TGTGCCTGGAGTGTGTTACTAGAGGACGAGCAGTACTTC.

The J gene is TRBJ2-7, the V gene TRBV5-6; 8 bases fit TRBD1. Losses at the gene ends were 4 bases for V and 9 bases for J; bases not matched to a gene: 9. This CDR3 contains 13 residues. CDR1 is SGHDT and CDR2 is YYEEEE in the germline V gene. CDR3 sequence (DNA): TGTGCCAGCAGCGTCGACAGGGGAGGCGCGCAGTACTTC. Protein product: CASSVDRGGAQYF.

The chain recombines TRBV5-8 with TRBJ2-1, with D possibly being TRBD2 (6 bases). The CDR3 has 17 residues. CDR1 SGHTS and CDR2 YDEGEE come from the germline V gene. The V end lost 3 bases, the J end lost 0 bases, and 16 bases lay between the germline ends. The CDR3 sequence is CASSSGLGDFSYNEQFF. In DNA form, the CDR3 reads TGTGCCAGCAGCTCCGGGTTGGGGGACTTCTCCTACAATGAGCAGTTCTTC.

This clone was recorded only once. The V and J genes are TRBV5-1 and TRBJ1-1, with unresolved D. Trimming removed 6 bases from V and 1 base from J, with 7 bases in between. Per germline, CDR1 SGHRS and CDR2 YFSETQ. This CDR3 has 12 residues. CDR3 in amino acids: CASNGPNTEAFF. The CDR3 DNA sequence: TGCGCCAGCAACGGCCCGAACACTGAAGCTTTCTTT.

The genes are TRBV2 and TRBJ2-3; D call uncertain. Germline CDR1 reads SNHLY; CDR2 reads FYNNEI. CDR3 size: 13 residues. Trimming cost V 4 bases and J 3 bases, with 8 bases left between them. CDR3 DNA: TGTGCCAGCAGTGGCTTAGTTACAGATACGCAGTATTTT. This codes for CASSGLVTDTQYF.

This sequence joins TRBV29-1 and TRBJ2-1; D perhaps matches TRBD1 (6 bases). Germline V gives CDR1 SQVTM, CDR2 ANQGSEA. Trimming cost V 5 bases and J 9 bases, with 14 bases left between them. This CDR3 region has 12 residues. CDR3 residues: CSVSQGFSEQFF. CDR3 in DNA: TGCAGCGTTTCCCAGGGGTTTAGTGAGCAGTTCTTC.

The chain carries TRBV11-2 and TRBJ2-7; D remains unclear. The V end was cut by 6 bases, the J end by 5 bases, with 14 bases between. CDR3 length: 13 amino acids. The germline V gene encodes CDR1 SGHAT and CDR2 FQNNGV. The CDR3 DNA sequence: TGTGCCAGCAGAGGTGCGGTACTCCACGAGCAGTACTTC. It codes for CASRGAVLHEQYF.

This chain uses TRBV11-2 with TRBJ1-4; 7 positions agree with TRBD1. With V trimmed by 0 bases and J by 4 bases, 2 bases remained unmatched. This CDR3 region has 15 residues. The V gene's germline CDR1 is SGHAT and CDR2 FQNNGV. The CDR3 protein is CASSLDQGGNEKLFF. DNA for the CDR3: TGTGCCAGCAGCTTAGATCAGGGGGGTAATGAAAAACTGTTTTTT.

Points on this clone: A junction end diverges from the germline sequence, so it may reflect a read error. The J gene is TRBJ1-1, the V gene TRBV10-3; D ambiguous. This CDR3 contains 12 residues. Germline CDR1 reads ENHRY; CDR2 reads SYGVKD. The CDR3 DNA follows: TGTGCCATCCGTGAGGAGAGGGATCGGGCTTTCTTT. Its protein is CAIREERDRAFF.